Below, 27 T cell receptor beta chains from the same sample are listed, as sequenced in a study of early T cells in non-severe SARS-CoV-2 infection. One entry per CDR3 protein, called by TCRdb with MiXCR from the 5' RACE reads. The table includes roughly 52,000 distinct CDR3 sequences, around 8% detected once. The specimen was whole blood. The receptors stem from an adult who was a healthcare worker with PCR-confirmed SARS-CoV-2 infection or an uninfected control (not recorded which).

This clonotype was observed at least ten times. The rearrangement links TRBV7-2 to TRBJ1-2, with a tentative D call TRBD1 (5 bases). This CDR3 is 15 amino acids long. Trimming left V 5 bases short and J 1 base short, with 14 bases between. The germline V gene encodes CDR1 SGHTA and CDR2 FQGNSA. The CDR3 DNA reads TGTGCCAGCAGCCCCTCTACGGGGCGTAACTATGGCTACACCTTC. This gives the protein CASSPSTGRNYGYTF.

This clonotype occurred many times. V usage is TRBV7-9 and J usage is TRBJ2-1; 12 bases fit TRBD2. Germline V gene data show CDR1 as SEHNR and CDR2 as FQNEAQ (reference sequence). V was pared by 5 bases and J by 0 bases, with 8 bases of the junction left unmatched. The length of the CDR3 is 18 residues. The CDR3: CASSPRTSGTSSYNEQFF. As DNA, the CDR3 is TGTGCCAGCAGCCCAAGGACTAGCGGGACGAGCTCCTACAATGAGCAGTTCTTC.

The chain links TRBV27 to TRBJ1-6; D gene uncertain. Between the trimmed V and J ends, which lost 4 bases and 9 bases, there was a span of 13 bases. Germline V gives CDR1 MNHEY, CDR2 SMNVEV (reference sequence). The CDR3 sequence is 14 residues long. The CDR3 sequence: CASSSDHSRSPLHF. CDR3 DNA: TGTGCCAGCAGTTCTGACCACTCCCGTTCACCCCTCCACTTT.

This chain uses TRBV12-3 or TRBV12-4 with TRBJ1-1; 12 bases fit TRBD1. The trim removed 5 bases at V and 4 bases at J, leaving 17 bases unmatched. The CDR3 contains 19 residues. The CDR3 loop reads CASSLIKRDRGRRTTEAFF. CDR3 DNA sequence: TGTGCCAGCAGTCTGATAAAACGGGACAGGGGGCGAAGGACCACTGAAGCTTTCTTT.

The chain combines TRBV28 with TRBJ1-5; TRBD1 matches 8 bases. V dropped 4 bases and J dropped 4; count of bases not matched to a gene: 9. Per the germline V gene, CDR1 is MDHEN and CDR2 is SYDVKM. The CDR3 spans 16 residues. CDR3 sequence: CASSWGKTGGNQPQHF. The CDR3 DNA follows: TGTGCCAGCAGTTGGGGGAAAACAGGGGGAAATCAGCCCCAGCATTTT.

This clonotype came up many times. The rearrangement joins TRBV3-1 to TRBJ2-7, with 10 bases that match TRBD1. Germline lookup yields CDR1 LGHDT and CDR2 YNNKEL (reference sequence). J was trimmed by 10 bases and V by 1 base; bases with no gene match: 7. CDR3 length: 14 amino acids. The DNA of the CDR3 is TGTGCCAGCAGCCAAGCCGGGACAGGGGATAAACAGTACTTC. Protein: CASSQAGTGDKQYF.

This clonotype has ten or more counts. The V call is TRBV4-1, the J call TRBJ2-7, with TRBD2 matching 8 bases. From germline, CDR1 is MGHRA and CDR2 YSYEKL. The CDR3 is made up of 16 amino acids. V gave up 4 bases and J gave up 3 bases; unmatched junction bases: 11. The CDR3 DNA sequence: TGCGCCAGCAGCCCAGACCCCGGGACTAGACTCTACGAGCAGTACTTC. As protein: CASSPDPGTRLYEQYF.

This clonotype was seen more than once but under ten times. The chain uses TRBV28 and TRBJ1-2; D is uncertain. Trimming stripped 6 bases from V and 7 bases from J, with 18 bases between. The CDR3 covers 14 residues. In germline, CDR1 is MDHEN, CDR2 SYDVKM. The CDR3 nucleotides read TGTGCCAGCAGCCCGCCGGCCCCCGAGGGTGGCTACACCTTC. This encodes CASSPPAPEGGYTF.

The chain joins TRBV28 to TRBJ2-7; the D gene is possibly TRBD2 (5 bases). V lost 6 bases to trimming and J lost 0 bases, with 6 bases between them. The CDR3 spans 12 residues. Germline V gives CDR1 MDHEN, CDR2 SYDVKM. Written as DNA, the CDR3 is TGTGCCAGCAGCCGGGACTCCTACGAGCAGTACTTC. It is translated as CASSRDSYEQYF.

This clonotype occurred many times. CDR3 residues: CASSLWGDQPQHF. For the CDR3, the DNA is TGTGCCAGCAGCTTATGGGGGGATCAGCCCCAGCATTTT. The chain links TRBV11-1 to TRBJ1-5; the D gene is possibly TRBD1 (5 bases). V lost 2 bases, J lost 5 bases, and 7 bases lay in between. Germline lookup yields CDR1 SGHAT and CDR2 FQDESV (reference sequence). This CDR3 contains 13 residues.

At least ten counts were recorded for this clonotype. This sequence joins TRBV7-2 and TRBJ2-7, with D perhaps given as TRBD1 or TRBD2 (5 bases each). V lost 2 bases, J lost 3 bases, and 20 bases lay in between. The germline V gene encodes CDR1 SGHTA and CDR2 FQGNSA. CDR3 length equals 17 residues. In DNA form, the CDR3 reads TGTGCCAGCAGCTTAATTATGTGGGGACCCGAACACTACGAGCAGTACTTC. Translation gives CASSLIMWGPEHYEQYF.

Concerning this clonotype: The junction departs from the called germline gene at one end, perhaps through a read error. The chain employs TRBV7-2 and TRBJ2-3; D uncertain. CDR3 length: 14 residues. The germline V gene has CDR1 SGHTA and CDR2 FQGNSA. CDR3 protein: CASSLELPPDAQYF. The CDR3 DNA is TGTGCCAGCAGCTTAGAACTCCCGCCAGATGCGCAGTATTTT.

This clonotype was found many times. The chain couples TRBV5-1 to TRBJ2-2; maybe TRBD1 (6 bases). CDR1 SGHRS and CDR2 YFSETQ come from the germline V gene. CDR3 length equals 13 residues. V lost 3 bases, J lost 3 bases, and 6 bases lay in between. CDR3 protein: CASSWTDTGELFF. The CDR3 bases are TGCGCCAGCAGCTGGACAGACACCGGGGAGCTGTTTTTT.

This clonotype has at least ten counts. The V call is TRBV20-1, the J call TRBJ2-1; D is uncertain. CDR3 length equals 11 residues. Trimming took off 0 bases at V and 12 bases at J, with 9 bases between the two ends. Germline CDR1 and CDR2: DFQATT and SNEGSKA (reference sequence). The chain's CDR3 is CSARDPPGQFF. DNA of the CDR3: TGCAGTGCTAGAGATCCCCCAGGGCAGTTCTTC.

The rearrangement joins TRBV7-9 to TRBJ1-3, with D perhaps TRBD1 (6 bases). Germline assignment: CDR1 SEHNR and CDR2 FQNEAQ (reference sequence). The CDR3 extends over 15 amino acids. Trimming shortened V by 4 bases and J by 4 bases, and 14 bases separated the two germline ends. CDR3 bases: TGTGCCAGCAGCTCCAGGGGTGCCGCCGGAAACACCATATATTTT. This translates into CASSSRGAAGNTIYF.

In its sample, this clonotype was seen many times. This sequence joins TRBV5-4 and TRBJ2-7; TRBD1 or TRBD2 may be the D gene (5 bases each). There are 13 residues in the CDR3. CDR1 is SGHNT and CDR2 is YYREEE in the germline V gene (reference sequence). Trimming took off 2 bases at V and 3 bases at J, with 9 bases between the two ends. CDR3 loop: CASSFSDSYEQYF. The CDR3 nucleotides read TGTGCCAGCAGCTTTAGCGACAGCTACGAGCAGTACTTC.

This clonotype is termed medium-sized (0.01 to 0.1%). The CDR3, as DNA: TGTGCCAGCAGCCCGACAGGGGGTTCCGGGGCCAACGTCCTGACTTTC. Amino acid sequence: CASSPTGGSGANVLTF. V and J are TRBV7-2 and TRBJ2-6; 9 bases match TRBD1. The V gene's germline CDR1 is SGHTA and CDR2 FQGNSA. This CDR3 is 16 amino acids long. Trimming at V came to 5 bases and at J to 4 bases, leaving 6 bases not matched to a gene.

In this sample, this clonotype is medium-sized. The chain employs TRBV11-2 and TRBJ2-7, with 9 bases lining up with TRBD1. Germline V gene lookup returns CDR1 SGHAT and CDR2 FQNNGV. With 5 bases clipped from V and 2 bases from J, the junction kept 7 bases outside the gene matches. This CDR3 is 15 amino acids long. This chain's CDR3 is CASSVQGTGPYEQYF. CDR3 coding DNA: TGTGCCAGCAGCGTTCAGGGGACAGGGCCCTACGAGCAGTACTTC.

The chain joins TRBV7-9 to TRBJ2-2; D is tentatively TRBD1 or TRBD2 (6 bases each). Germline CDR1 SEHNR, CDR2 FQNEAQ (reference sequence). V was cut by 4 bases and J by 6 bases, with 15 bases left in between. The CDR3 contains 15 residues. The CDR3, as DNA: TGTGCCAGCAGCTGGCCGGGGGCGTCATCCGGGGAGCTGTTTTTT. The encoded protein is CASSWPGASSGELFF.

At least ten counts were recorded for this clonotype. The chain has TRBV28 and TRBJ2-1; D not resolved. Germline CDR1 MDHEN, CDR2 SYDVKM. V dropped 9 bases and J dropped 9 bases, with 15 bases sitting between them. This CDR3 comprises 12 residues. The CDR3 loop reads CASGRRVLEQFF. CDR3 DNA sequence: TGTGCCAGTGGGCGTAGGGTTCTTGAGCAGTTCTTC.

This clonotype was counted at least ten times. CDR3 region: CASSPPSRRETQYF. CDR3 nucleotide sequence: TGTGCCAGCAGTCCCCCATCTAGGCGAGAGACCCAGTACTTC. The J gene is TRBJ2-5, the V gene TRBV28; no reliable D call. Germline V gene sequence: CDR1 MDHEN, CDR2 SYDVKM. The CDR3 length is 14 residues. V dropped 5 bases and J dropped 4 bases, with 14 bases sitting between them.

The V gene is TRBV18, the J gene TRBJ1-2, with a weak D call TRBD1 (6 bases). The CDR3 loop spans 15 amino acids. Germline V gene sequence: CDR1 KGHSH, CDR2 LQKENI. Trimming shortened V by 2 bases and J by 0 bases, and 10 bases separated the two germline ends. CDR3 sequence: CASSPLDRANYGYTF. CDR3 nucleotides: TGTGCCAGCTCACCATTGGACAGAGCTAACTATGGCTACACCTTC. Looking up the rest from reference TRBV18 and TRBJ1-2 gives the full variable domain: NAGVMQNPRHLVRRRGQEARLRCSPMKGHSHVYWYRQLPEEGLKFMVYLQKENIIDESGMPKERFSAEFPKEGPSILRIQQVVRGDSAAYFCASSPLDRANYGYTFGSGTRLTVV.

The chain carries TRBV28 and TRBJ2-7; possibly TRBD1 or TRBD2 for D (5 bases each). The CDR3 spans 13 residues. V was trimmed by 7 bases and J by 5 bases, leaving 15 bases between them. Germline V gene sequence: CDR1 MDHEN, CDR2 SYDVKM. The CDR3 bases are TGTGCCAGCACAGTTGGGACGGGGAACGAGCAGTACTTC. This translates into CASTVGTGNEQYF.

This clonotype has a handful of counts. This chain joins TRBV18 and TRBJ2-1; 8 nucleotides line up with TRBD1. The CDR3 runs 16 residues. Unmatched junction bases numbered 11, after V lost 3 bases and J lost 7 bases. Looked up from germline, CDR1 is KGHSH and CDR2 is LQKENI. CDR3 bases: TGTGCCAGCTCACCGCCGGACAGGGTCTGGGGAAATGAGCAGTTCTTC. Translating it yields CASSPPDRVWGNEQFF.

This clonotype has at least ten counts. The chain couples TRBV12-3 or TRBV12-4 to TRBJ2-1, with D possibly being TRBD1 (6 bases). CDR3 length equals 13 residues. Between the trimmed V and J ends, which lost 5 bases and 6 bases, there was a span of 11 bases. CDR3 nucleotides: TGTGCCAGCAGTCGCAACAGGGTCAATGAGCAGTTCTTC. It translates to CASSRNRVNEQFF.

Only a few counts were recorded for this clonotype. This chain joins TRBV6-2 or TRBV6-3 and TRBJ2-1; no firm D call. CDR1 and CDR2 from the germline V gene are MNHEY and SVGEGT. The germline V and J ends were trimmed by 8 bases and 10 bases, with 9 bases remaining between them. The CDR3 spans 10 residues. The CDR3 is CASSSDEQFF. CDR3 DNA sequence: TGTGCCAGCTCCTCGGACGAGCAGTTCTTC.

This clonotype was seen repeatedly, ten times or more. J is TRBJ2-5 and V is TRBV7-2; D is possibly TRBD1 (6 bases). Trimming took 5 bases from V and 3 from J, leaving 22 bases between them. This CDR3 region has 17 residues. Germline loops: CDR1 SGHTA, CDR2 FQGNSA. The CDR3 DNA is TGTGCCAGCAGCGAATGGATTGTTTCAGGGGAAAAAGAGACCCAGTACTTC. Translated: CASSEWIVSGEKETQYF.